The next 27 T cell receptor beta chains were all read from a single sample in a study of response to subunit inactivated influenza vaccine. MiXCR, run by TCRdb on the RT-PCR reads, gives a single entry per CDR3 protein. The top ten clones hold around 9.9% of a sample with hundreds of thousands of distinct CDR3 sequences, around 20% of them seen once. The material was PBMCs from blood, obtained 5 days after vaccination. These TCRs come from a man aged 50 to 59 who received an inactivated influenza vaccine.

V and J are TRBV20-1 and TRBJ2-4; 9 bases map to TRBD1. The CDR3 has 16 amino acids. Trimming took 1 base from V and 3 from J; bases not matched to a gene: 7. Germline CDR1 DFQATT, CDR2 SNEGSKA (reference sequence). The CDR3 DNA reads as TGCAGTGCTAGAGGGGCGGACAGGGGAGGCAAAAACATTCAGTACTTC. Translation: CSARGADRGGKNIQYF.

The CDR3 DNA is TGTGCCAGCACCCGTATTTGGTCGGGGATGAAAAGGGAGACCCAGTACTTC. It translates to CASTRIWSGMKRETQYF. This chain joins TRBV7-9 and TRBJ2-5; D is possibly TRBD2 (5 bases). Germline V gene lookup returns CDR1 SEHNR and CDR2 FQNEAQ (reference sequence). The CDR3 extends over 17 amino acids. Trimming shortened V by 7 bases and J by 5 bases, and 26 bases separated the two germline ends.

The chain joins TRBV28 to TRBJ2-7; possible D gene TRBD1, 6 bases. V was shortened by 2 bases and J by 1 base, with 18 bases between the two germline ends. This CDR3 region has 17 residues. Looked up from germline, CDR1 is MDHEN and CDR2 is SYDVKM. CDR3 region: CASSLIGQGTKSYEQYF. DNA of the CDR3: TGTGCCAGCAGTTTAATCGGGCAGGGGACGAAATCCTACGAGCAGTACTTC.

This clonotype was seen at least ten times. The chain recombines TRBV5-1 with TRBJ2-1, with 10 bases fitting TRBD2. CDR3 size: 15 residues. Germline values: CDR1 SGHRS, CDR2 YFSETQ. The J segment lost 8 bases and the V segment lost 6 bases, leaving 11 bases of the junction unmatched. The chain's CDR3 is CASNRAGGPYDEQFF. In DNA, the CDR3 is TGCGCCAGCAATAGAGCGGGAGGGCCTTACGATGAGCAGTTCTTC.

In its sample, this clonotype was seen a few times. The V call is TRBV13, the J call TRBJ2-4; weak D call: TRBD2 (5 bases). Germline V CDR1 and CDR2: PRHDT, FYEKMQ (reference sequence). The V end was cut by 6 bases, the J end by 7 bases, with 13 bases between. This CDR3 is 13 amino acids long. The CDR3 reads CASSVARENIQYF. CDR3 in DNA: TGTGCCAGCAGTGTCGCAAGGGAGAACATTCAGTACTTC.

The chain joins TRBV7-9 to TRBJ2-7; TRBD1 agrees at 7 bases. The ends lost 3 bases at V and 7 bases at J; junction bases unmatched: 6. CDR1 is SEHNR, CDR2 FQNEAQ, per germline (reference sequence). CDR3 length: 13 residues. CDR3 DNA sequence: TGTGCCAGCAGCTTGACAGGGACGGGGGAGCAGTACTTC. Its translation: CASSLTGTGEQYF.

The rearrangement joins TRBV29-1 to TRBJ1-1; D perhaps matches TRBD1 (5 bases). There are 13 residues in the CDR3. V lost 3 bases, J lost 2 bases, and 10 bases lay in between. CDR1 and CDR2 from the germline V gene are SQVTM and ANQGSEA. This CDR3 reads CSVDRQRNTEAFF. The DNA of the CDR3 is TGCAGCGTTGACCGACAGAGAAACACTGAAGCTTTCTTT. The variable domain in full, completed from reference TRBV29-1 and TRBJ1-1, reads SAVISQKPSRDICQRGTSLTIQCQVDSQVTMMFWYRQQPGQSLTLIATANQGSEATYESGFVIDKFPISRPNLTFSTLTVSNMSPEDSSIYLCSVDRQRNTEAFFGQGTRLTVV.

This rearrangement joins TRBV10-2 to TRBJ2-7; D is undetermined. CDR3 length: 11 amino acids. Germline assignment: CDR1 WSHSY and CDR2 SAAADI. V was shortened by 8 bases and J by 6 bases, with 11 bases between the two germline ends. CDR3 bases: TGCGCCAGCGGGCCGGGCTCCGAGCAGTACTTC. It translates to CASGPGSEQYF.

There are a few counts of this clonotype. The chain recombines TRBV5-1 with TRBJ2-7; maybe TRBD2 (5 bases). The germline CDR1 and CDR2 sequences are SGHRS and YFSETQ. The CDR3 is 15 residues long. V lost 4 bases and J lost 0, with 14 bases in between. The CDR3: CASSPLDSSSYEQYF. The CDR3 DNA reads TGCGCCAGCAGCCCACTGGACTCAAGCTCCTACGAGCAGTACTTC.

This clonotype showed up just a few times. The chain has TRBV20-1 and TRBJ1-5; maybe TRBD1 (5 bases). V was pared by 1 base and J by 5 bases, with 12 bases between. There are 14 residues in the CDR3. Looked up from germline, CDR1 is DFQATT and CDR2 is SNEGSKA (reference sequence). CDR3 in DNA: TGCAGTGCTAGAGCCGGCAGGGCCGATCAGCCCCAGCATTTT. The encoded protein is CSARAGRADQPQHF.

This chain connects TRBV20-1 to TRBJ2-1; D remains unclear. CDR1 is DFQATT and CDR2 is SNEGSKA in the germline V gene (reference sequence). The CDR3 spans 14 residues. Trimming shortened V by 1 base and J by 1 base, and 8 bases separated the two germline ends. As DNA, the CDR3 is TGCAGTGCTAGAGTGGCTAGTTCCTACAATGAGCAGTTCTTC. Its translation: CSARVASSYNEQFF.

The rearrangement links TRBV25-1 to TRBJ2-3; TRBD2 matches at 9 bases. The CDR3 is 16 amino acids. The V gene's germline CDR1 is MGHDK and CDR2 SYGVNS. With V trimmed by 5 bases and J by 0 bases, 6 bases remained unmatched. The CDR3 loop reads CASSYRAGGSTDTQYF. In nucleotides, the CDR3 is TGTGCCAGCAGTTACCGTGCGGGGGGGAGCACAGATACGCAGTATTTT.

This clonotype showed up just a few times. The chain couples TRBV7-2 to TRBJ2-3; TRBD2 might be the D (6 bases). Trimming took 4 bases from V and 1 from J, leaving 6 bases between them. The CDR3 covers 13 residues. Per the germline V gene, CDR1 is SGHTA and CDR2 is FQGNSA. The DNA of the CDR3 is TGTGCCAGCAGCTGGGGGGGCACAGATACGCAGTATTTT. It codes for CASSWGGTDTQYF. Filled out from reference TRBV7-2 and TRBJ2-3, the complete variable domain reads GAGVSQSPSNKVTEKGKDVELRCDPISGHTALYWYRQSLGQGLEFLIYFQGNSAPDKSGLPSDRFSAERTGGSVSTLTIQRTQQEDSAVYLCASSWGGTDTQYFGPGTRLTVL.

This clonotype is a singleton in its sample. This rearrangement joins TRBV6-2 or TRBV6-3 to TRBJ2-7; 7 bases fit TRBD1. This CDR3 region has 14 residues. Germline CDR1 is MNHEY and CDR2 is SVGEGT. Trimming removed 6 bases from V and 2 bases from J; junction bases left unmatched: 7. CDR3 nucleotide sequence: TGTGCCAGCAGCATGACAGGGACCCCCTACGAGCAGTACTTC. It yields the protein CASSMTGTPYEQYF.

The V and J genes are TRBV18 and TRBJ2-5, with D possibly TRBD1 on 5 matching bases. The CDR3 extends over 16 amino acids. V shed 3 bases and J shed 5 bases, with 19 bases lying between them. Looked up from germline, CDR1 is KGHSH and CDR2 is LQKENI. The DNA of the CDR3 is TGTGCCAGCTCACCGGCGAGCAGGGTGGGCGCGGAGACCCAGTACTTC. Its translation: CASSPASRVGAETQYF.

The CDR3 is CASSQDPRGNDGYTF. The CDR3 DNA reads TGCGCCAGCAGCCAAGACCCCAGGGGAAACGATGGCTACACCTTC. The rearrangement uses TRBV4-3 and TRBJ1-2; D perhaps matches TRBD1 (6 bases). The CDR3 is made up of 15 amino acids. The germline CDR1 and CDR2 sequences are LGHNA and YSLEER. V was clipped by 0 bases and J by 6 bases, with 14 bases between them.

The chain has TRBV27 and TRBJ2-5; 12 bases agree with TRBD2. Per the germline V gene, CDR1 is MNHEY and CDR2 is SMNVEV (reference sequence). This CDR3 region has 16 residues. With V trimmed by 1 base and J by 5 bases, 5 bases remained unmatched. CDR3 DNA sequence: TGTGCCAGCAGTTTATTCCTAGCGGGGGGGATTGAGACCCAGTACTTC. Encoded protein: CASSLFLAGGIETQYF.

This clonotype has ten or more counts. Mismatch with germline at one junction end may stem from a read error. V is TRBV5-1 and J is TRBJ2-5; 9 positions match TRBD1. CDR1 and CDR2 from the germline V gene are SGHRS and YFSETQ. The length of the CDR3 is 14 residues. The CDR3 spells CASSLGQGQETQYF. The CDR3 DNA reads TGTGCCAGCAGCCTCGGACAGGGGCAAGAGACCCAGTACTTC.

The rearrangement joins TRBV28 to TRBJ1-1; 7 bases line up with TRBD1. With 8 bases clipped from V and 9 bases from J, the junction kept 21 bases outside the gene matches. The CDR3 is made up of 16 amino acids. The germline CDR1 and CDR2 sequences are MDHEN and SYDVKM. CDR3 DNA: TGTGCCAGCGTCTCGGAGGGGGACAGACTCCCTTATCAAGCTTTCTTT. It codes for CASVSEGDRLPYQAFF.

This clonotype has only a few counts. CDR3 nucleotide sequence: TGCGCCAGCAGCCAAGATGGGGCATCCGGGCAGCCCCAGCATTTT. This encodes CASSQDGASGQPQHF. The V call is TRBV4-3, the J call TRBJ1-5; D perhaps matches TRBD1 (5 bases). The V and J ends lost 0 bases and 7 bases respectively, with 13 bases between them. CDR1 LGHNA and CDR2 YSLEER come from the germline V gene. The CDR3 spans 15 residues.

This clonotype showed up just a few times. The V and J genes are TRBV10-3 and TRBJ2-1; no clear D gene. Trimming cost V 3 bases and J 6 bases, with 21 bases left between them. This CDR3 has 17 amino acids. Germline V lookup: CDR1 ENHRY, CDR2 SYGVKD. CDR3 loop: CAISDPPESRRGNEQFF. The CDR3 DNA reads TGTGCCATCAGTGACCCTCCGGAAAGTCGGCGAGGCAATGAGCAGTTCTTC.

V is TRBV27 and J is TRBJ1-2; 7 bases are shared with TRBD1. The germline V gene encodes CDR1 MNHEY and CDR2 SMNVEV (reference sequence). V dropped 8 bases and J dropped 4; count of bases not matched to a gene: 7. CDR3 length equals 13 residues. CDR3 region: CASGPGQSYGYTF. CDR3 in DNA: TGTGCCAGCGGACCGGGACAGTCCTATGGCTACACCTTC.

This clonotype was detected a few times. V gene TRBV27 combines with J gene TRBJ2-1; 7 nucleotides agree with TRBD2. Trimming cost V 3 bases and J 5 bases; bases outside gene matches: 4. CDR1 is MNHEY and CDR2 is SMNVEV in the germline V gene (reference sequence). CDR3 length: 14 residues. In DNA, the CDR3 is TGTGCCAGCAGTTTGAGCGGGACCCACAATGAGCAGTTCTTC. Its protein product is CASSLSGTHNEQFF.

The chain recombines TRBV4-3 with TRBJ2-2; TRBD2 aligns across 14 bases. Germline V gene sequence: CDR1 LGHNA, CDR2 YSLEER. The CDR3 is made up of 15 amino acids. The J segment lost 6 bases and the V segment lost 8 bases, leaving 5 bases of the junction unmatched. CDR3 DNA sequence: TGCGCCAGCCGAAAGACTAGCGGGGGGGCCGGGGAGCTGTTTTTT. This codes for CASRKTSGGAGELFF.

This clonotype was detected a few times. The chain recombines TRBV10-3 with TRBJ2-7; 7 bases are a match to TRBD1. The CDR3 is made up of 13 amino acids. With 3 bases clipped from V and 5 bases from J, the junction kept 4 bases outside the gene matches. CDR1 is ENHRY, CDR2 SYGVKD, per germline. The chain's CDR3 is CAISDGTANEQYF. CDR3 coding DNA: TGTGCCATCAGTGATGGGACAGCGAACGAGCAGTACTTC.

V gene TRBV27 combines with J gene TRBJ2-1; D could derive from TRBD1 or TRBD2 (5 bases each). CDR1 is MNHEY, CDR2 SMNVEV, per germline (reference sequence). The CDR3 runs to 17 residues. Between the trimmed V and J ends, which lost 4 bases and 4 bases, there was a span of 20 bases. The DNA for the CDR3 is TGTGCCAGCAGTTCAGTAACCGGGGCTGGGGGTTACAATGAGCAGTTCTTC. Amino acid sequence: CASSSVTGAGGYNEQFF.

The chain joins TRBV20-1 to TRBJ2-1; 9 bases are a match to TRBD1. Looked up from germline, CDR1 is DFQATT and CDR2 is SNEGSKA (reference sequence). This CDR3 spans 15 amino acids. The V and J ends lost 3 bases and 5 bases, in that order; junction bases with no gene match: 8. The CDR3 spells CSASRRGTGNNEQFF. CDR3 DNA sequence: TGCAGTGCTAGCCGCAGAGGGACAGGGAACAATGAGCAGTTCTTC.